The clone carrying this T cell receptor (beta chain) has ten or more counts. Its target is unknown. The sample originates from a study of T cells in Graves' hyperthyroidism and ophthalmopathy. Study results and limitations: In the analysis, a 13 V-J model separated ophthalmopathy from stable hyperthyroidism.

Patients having uncontrolled infection, another autoimmune disease, pregnancy or lactation were not included. Clinical symptoms, serum thyroxine and TRAb, thyroid ultrasound and orbital computed tomography were used for the diagnoses. Each 10 ml fresh peripheral blood draw supplied the PBMCs. Amplified TCR beta CDR3 regions derived from RNA transcripts. When the TCR CDR3 underwent first-round RT-PCR, the HTBI primer set was used. MiXCR, run by TCRdb on the multiplex PCR reads, gives a single entry per CDR3 protein. The sample consists of under 70,000 distinct CDR3 sequences, approximately 50% of them appearing once. Trimming stripped 5 bases from V and 3 bases from J, with 11 bases between. The CDR3 loop spans 14 amino acids. CDR1 and CDR2 from the germline V gene are MNHEY and SVGEGT.

The sequencing sample was made of blood. The receptor was isolated from a woman aged 55-70 years with Graves' ophthalmopathy. This chain uses TRBV6-2 or TRBV6-3 with TRBJ2-1, with D maybe TRBD2 (7 bases). The CDR3, as DNA: TGTGCCAGCAGTCCGGGGGGACACTACAATGAGCAGTTCTTC. Its translation: CASSPGGHYNEQFF.